This entry describes one T cell receptor beta chain. Some clones are missing from TCRdb's copy, which holds only in-frame ones; the method was immunoSEQ multiplex PCR. The table lists about 160,000 clones, around four fifths of them singletons. This entry is derived from a study of blood T cell repertoires in COVID-19. This CDR3 region has 13 residues. V gave up 5 bases and J gave up 8 bases, with 18 bases separating them. Germline loops: CDR1 SQVTM, CDR2 ANQGSEA. The chain recombines TRBV29-1 with TRBJ1-1; maybe TRBD1 (5 bases). The sequence derives from a man aged 65 to 79 with acute or convalescent COVID-19. The sequenced sample was peripheral blood. The CDR3 loop is CSVSGTRDREAFF. Here the CDR3 DNA reads TGCAGCGTTAGCGGGACCCGAGACAGAGAAGCTTTCTTT.